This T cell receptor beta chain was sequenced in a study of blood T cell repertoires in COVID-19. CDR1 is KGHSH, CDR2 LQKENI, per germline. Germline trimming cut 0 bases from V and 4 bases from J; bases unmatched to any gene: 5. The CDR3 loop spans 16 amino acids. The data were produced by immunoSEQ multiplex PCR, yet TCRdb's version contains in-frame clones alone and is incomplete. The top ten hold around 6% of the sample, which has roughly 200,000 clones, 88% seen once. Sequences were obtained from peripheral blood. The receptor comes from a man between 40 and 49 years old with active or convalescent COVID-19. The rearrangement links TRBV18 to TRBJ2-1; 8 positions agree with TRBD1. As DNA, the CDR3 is TGTGCCAGCTCACCACCGCAGGGGGCAGGGTACAATGAGCAGTTCTTC. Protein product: CASSPPQGAGYNEQFF.